This T cell receptor (beta chain) is from a study of T cells in Graves' hyperthyroidism and ophthalmopathy. Study findings and constraints: By a 13 V-J model, ophthalmopathy was set apart from stable hyperthyroidism.

RNA transcripts provided the source from which TCR beta CDR3 regions were amplified. HTBI primers were employed in a first-round RT-PCR of the TCR CDR3. TCRdb passed the multiplex PCR reads through MiXCR, listing each CDR3 protein once. The table includes more than 500,000 distinct CDR3 sequences, under 20% detected once. A roughly 10 ml volume of fresh peripheral blood provided the PBMCs. The CDR3 contains 11 residues. Trimming left V 0 bases short and J 11 bases short, with 7 bases between. From germline, CDR1 is LGHNA and CDR2 YNFKEQ. This clonotype came up a few times. Its antigen is still unknown. Sequencing was carried out using blood. This receptor was taken from a woman aged 30 to 39 with Graves' hyperthyroidism. This chain uses TRBV4-2 with TRBJ1-1; D might be TRBD1 (5 bases). CDR3 region: CASSQDGAAFF. The CDR3 nucleotides are TGTGCCAGCAGCCAAGACGGGGCGGCTTTCTTT.